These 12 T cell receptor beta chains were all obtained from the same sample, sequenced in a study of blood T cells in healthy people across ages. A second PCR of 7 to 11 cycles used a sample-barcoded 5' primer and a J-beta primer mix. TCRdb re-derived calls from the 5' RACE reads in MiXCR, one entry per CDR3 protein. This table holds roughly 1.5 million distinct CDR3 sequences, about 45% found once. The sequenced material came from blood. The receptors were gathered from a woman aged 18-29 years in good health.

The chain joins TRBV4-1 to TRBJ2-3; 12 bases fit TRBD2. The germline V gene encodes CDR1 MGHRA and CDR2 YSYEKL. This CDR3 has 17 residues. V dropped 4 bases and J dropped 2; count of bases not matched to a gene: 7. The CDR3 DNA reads TGCGCCAGCAGCCCAAGAGGACTAGCGGGGATCACAGATACGCAGTATTTT. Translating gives CASSPRGLAGITDTQYF.

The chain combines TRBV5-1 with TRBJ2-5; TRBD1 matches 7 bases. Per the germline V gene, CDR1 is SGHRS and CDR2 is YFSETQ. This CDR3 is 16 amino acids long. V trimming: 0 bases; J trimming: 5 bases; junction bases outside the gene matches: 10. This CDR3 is CASSLGGQGGSETQYF. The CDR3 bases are TGCGCCAGCAGCTTGGGAGGCCAAGGGGGCTCTGAGACCCAGTACTTC.

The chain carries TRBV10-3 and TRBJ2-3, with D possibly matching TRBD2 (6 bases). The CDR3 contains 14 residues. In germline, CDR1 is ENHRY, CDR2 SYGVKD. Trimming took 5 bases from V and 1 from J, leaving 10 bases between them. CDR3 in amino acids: CAISRGGGTDTQYF. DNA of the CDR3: TGTGCCATCAGTCGGGGCGGGGGCACAGATACGCAGTATTTT.

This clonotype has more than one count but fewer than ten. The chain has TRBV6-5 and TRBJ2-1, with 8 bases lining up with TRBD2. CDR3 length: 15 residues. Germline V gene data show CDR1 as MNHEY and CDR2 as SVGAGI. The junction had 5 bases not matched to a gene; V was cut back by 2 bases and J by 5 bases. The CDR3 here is CASSYPSGSDNEQFF. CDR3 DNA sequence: TGTGCCAGCAGTTACCCAAGCGGGAGCGACAATGAGCAGTTCTTC.

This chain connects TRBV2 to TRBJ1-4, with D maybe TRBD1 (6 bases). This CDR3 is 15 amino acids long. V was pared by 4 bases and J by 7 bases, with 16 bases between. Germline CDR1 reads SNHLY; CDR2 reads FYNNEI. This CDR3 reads CASSGSGTRSEKLFF. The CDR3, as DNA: TGTGCCAGCAGTGGATCCGGGACACGGTCTGAAAAACTGTTTTTT.

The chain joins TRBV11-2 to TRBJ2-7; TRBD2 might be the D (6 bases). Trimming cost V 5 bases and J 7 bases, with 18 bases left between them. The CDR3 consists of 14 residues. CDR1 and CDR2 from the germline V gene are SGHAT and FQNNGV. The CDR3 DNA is TGTGCCAGCAGCCTGGGACTCCTCATCAATGAGCAGTACTTC. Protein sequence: CASSLGLLINEQYF.

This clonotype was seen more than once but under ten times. CDR3 amino acids: CANGCLKSFDNPGDVANYGYTF. The CDR3 region has the DNA TGCGCCAACGGATGTCTTAAGAGCTTCGACAACCCAGGGGACGTGGCTAACTATGGCTACACCTTC. The chain links TRBV5-1 to TRBJ1-2; maybe TRBD1 (6 bases). From germline, CDR1 is SGHRS and CDR2 YFSETQ. Between the trimmed V and J ends, which lost 9 bases and 0 bases, there was a span of 39 bases. This CDR3 region has 22 residues.

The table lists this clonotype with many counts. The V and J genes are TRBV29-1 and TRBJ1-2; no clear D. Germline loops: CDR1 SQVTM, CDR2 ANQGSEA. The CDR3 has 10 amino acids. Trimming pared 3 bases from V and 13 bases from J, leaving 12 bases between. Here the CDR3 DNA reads TGCAGCGTTGATGACACCACTTCCACCTTC. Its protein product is CSVDDTTSTF.

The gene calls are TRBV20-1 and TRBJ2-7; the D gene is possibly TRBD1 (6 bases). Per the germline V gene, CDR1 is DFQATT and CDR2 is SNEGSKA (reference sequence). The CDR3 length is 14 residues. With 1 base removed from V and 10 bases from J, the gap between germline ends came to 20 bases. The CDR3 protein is CSARGGGFYNEQYF. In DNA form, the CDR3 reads TGCAGTGCTAGAGGAGGGGGATTCTACAATGAACAGTACTTC.

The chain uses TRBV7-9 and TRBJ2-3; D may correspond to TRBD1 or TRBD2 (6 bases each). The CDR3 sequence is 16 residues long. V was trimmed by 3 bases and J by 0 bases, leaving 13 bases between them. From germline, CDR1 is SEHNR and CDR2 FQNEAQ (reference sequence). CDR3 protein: CASSFLGGMSTDTQYF. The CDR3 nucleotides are TGTGCCAGCAGCTTCCTCGGGGGCATGAGCACAGATACGCAGTATTTT.

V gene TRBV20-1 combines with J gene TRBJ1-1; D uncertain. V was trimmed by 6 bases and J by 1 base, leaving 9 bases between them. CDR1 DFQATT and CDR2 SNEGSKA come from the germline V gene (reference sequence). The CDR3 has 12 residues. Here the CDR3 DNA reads TGCAGTGCGGCCTCCGGGAACACTGAAGCTTTCTTT. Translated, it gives CSAASGNTEAFF.

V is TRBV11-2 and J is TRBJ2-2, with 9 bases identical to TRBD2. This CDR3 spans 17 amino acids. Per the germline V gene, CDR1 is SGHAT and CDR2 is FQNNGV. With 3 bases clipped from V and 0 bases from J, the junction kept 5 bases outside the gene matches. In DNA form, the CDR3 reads TGTGCCAGCAGCTTCCATAGCGGGAGCGCGAACACCGGGGAGCTGTTTTTT. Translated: CASSFHSGSANTGELFF.